What follows describes a single T cell receptor (beta chain). Its antigen is still unknown. This entry is derived from a study of vaccination effects on CD4 cells after COVID-19. In the study overall: Among convalescent patients, two provided samples 16 days and one week before vaccination. Study observations and caveats: Infection-derived and vaccine-derived clones contracted markedly late after vaccination. Convalescent patients in the study were few, and early post-infection timepoints were absent.

Under the ViraFEST assay, PBMC were stimulated with viral peptide pools so that antigen-specific CD4+ T cells expanded. Sequencing was performed afterwards. The authors isolated CD4+ T cells after roughly eleven days of culture. The individual was infected with SARS-CoV-2 between March and December 2020, as confirmed by PCR. Here immunoSEQ multiplex PCR was the method, and the copy in TCRdb shows in-frame clones only, minus some. The table has tens of thousands of clones, around 75% seen once. The CDR3 is 13 residues long. Trimming took off 4 bases at V and 4 bases at J, with 8 bases between the two ends.

Sequencing used CD4+ T cells from PBMCs cultured with a peptide pool, obtained before COVID-19 vaccination. The TCR comes from a human donor who had a prior SARS-CoV-2 infection. This chain connects TRBV12-3 or TRBV12-4 to TRBJ2-1; a weak D match, TRBD2 (6 bases). The CDR3 nucleotides are TGTGCCAGCAGTTGGGGGACTTACAATGAGCAGTTCTTC. Protein: CASSWGTYNEQFF.